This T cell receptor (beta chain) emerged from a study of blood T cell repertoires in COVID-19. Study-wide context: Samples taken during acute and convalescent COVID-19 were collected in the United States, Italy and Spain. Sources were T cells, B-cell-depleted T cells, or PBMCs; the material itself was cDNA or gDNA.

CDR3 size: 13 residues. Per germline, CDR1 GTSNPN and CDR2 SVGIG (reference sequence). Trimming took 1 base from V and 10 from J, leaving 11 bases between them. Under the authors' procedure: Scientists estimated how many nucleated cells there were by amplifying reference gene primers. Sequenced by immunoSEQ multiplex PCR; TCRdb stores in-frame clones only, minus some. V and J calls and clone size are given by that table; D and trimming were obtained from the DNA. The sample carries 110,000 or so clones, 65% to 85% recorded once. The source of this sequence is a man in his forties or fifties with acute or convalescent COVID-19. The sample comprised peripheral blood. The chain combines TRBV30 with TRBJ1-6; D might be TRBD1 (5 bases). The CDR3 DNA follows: TGTGCCTGGAGTGAGGGGCCCGGCTCACCCCTCCACTTT. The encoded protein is CAWSEGPGSPLHF.